This T cell receptor (beta chain) emerged from a study of regulatory dendritic cells for organ transplantation. Turning to the study itself: Dendritic cell cultures received LPS on day 6. The study's findings and limits: Alloreactive memory CD8+ T cell pools varied considerably between individuals. Memory CD8+ T cells were the most oligoclonal; naive cells were highly diverse.

Using immunoSEQ multiplex PCR, the repertoire was profiled, and TCRdb retains in-frame clones only, with some absent. The table records 9,500 to 11,000 clones, roughly four fifths of them present only once. The V gene end was trimmed by 11 bases and the J gene end by 1 base; junction bases not matched to a gene: 7. Germline V lookup: CDR1 MNHNY, CDR2 SVGAGI (reference sequence). This CDR3 is built from 13 residues. In the case of this clone: Its antigen is undetermined.

Sorted T cells were CFSE-labeled and cultured approximately five days with allogeneic regulatory or mature dendritic cells at 1:10. CD4+ or CD8+ T cells were sorted as naive CD45RA+ or memory CD45RO+. The sequenced sample consisted of memory CD4+ T cells from blood cultured with regulatory dendritic cells. Subset described: CD45RO+ memory T cells. The clonotype was recovered from a human donor in good health. V and J are TRBV6-6 and TRBJ1-1, with 7 bases lining up with TRBD1. The chain's CDR3 is CAGRQGTNTEAFF. CDR3 nucleotide sequence: TGTGCCGGAAGACAGGGAACGAACACTGAAGCTTTCTTT.